This TCR beta chain was recovered during a study of T cell repertoires in cytomegalovirus infection. For the study at large: CMV epitopes that were recently identified and HLA-C-restricted were used alongside well-studied HLA-B-restricted ones. Evidence of both CMV infection and a matching HLA type came from public TCR beta signatures. General study points: The cumulative frequency of public TCR beta families identified carriers of CMV plus the relevant HLA. Within the response measured ex vivo, HLA-C-restricted CMV-specific TCR beta clonotypes were dominant.

In the case of this clonotype: Its antigen is unidentified.

TCRdb redid the calling of the reads with MiXCR, one entry per CDR3 protein. The profile shows 51,000 or so distinct CDR3 sequences, around 19% of them singletons. With 5 bases clipped from V and 2 bases from J, the junction kept 6 bases outside the gene matches. The CDR3 totals 15 residues. The V gene's germline CDR1 is MNHEY and CDR2 SVGAGI. The sample was CD8+ T cells from cultured PBMCs, taken from culture after CMV antigen stimulation. The V and J genes are TRBV6-5 and TRBJ1-1, with 9 bases identical to TRBD1. The source of this sequence is a human donor in good health (CMV status not recorded). Some clones in this sample may be carry-over from other donors' samples. For the CDR3, the DNA is TGTGCCAGCAGTGCCCGGGACAGGGTCAACACTGAAGCTTTCTTT. Protein product: CASSARDRVNTEAFF.